This T cell receptor (beta chain) comes out of a study of T cell repertoires in cytomegalovirus infection. Background on the study: Indications of both CMV infection and matching HLA type were provided by public TCR beta signatures. Study-wide results and caveats: Cumulative public TCR beta family frequency identified CMV carriers with the relevant HLA.

Germline CDR1 reads MNHEY; CDR2 reads SMNVEV (reference sequence). This CDR3 contains 16 residues. In TCRdb, the reads were re-called with MiXCR into one record per CDR3 protein. The sample lists around 800,000 distinct CDR3 sequences, 30% to 35% occurring once. As to this clonotype: Its specificity is unknown. At one end the junction does not follow the germline gene, possibly because of a read error.

The clonotype was recovered from a human donor in good health (CMV status not recorded). Some clones in this sample may be carry-over from other donors' samples. V usage is TRBV27 and J usage is TRBJ2-1; 8 positions match TRBD2. The input for sequencing was cultured CD8+ T cells from PBMCs, taken from culture after CMV antigen stimulation. The CDR3 DNA reads as TGTGTCAGCACCATGATAGCGGGGAACTCCTACAATGAGCAGTTCTTC. This encodes CVSTMIAGNSYNEQFF.